This passage covers 8 T cell receptor beta chains from one sample sequenced in a study of beta chain features in type 1 diabetes. Expressed TCRB transcripts were sequenced after all isolated RNA was converted to cDNA. Profiling relied on immunoSEQ multiplex PCR, and the TCRdb table lists in-frame clones only, not all of them. The table records about 400,000 clones, roughly 13% of them present only once. Specimen: naive CD4+ T cells from blood. These receptors all come from a man in his late teens or twenties in good health.

This clone turned up a few times. The chain uses TRBV28 and TRBJ2-7; D perhaps matches TRBD1 (5 bases). Germline CDR1 MDHEN, CDR2 SYDVKM. Trimming cost V 5 bases and J 2 bases, with 10 bases left between them. This CDR3 comprises 13 residues. The CDR3 spells CASSATVPYEQYF. The CDR3 DNA follows: TGTGCCAGCAGTGCGACAGTCCCCTACGAGCAGTACTTC.

This clone was picked up a small number of times. The chain links TRBV10-3 to TRBJ1-2; D remains unclear. This CDR3 has 12 amino acids. Germline assignment: CDR1 ENHRY and CDR2 SYGVKD. V shed 8 bases and J shed 8 bases, with 15 bases lying between them. CDR3 protein: CAISKARQGYTF. CDR3 in DNA: TGTGCCATCTCGAAGGCCAGGCAGGGCTACACCTTC.

Only a few counts were recorded for this clone. V is TRBV18 and J is TRBJ2-7, with 12 nucleotides matching TRBD2. CDR1 and CDR2 from the germline V gene are KGHSH and LQKENI. V dropped 5 bases and J dropped 6; count of bases not matched to a gene: 8. The CDR3 covers 15 residues. The CDR3 spells CASSAPTSGRSEQYF. The CDR3 nucleotides read TGTGCCAGCTCAGCCCCGACTAGCGGGAGAAGCGAGCAGTACTTC.

In this sample, this clone turned up a few times. V gene TRBV28 combines with J gene TRBJ2-7; D gene ambiguous. V gave up 3 bases and J gave up 4 bases, with 7 bases separating them. Germline CDR1 reads MDHEN; CDR2 reads SYDVKM. The CDR3 covers 12 residues. The CDR3 coding sequence is TGTGCCAGCAGTTTCTCCAGATACGAGCAGTACTTC. Translating it yields CASSFSRYEQYF.

This clone has a handful of counts. The rearrangement joins TRBV7-8 to TRBJ2-7, with D possibly TRBD2 on 6 matching bases. CDR3 length: 16 residues. Germline V lookup: CDR1 SGHVS, CDR2 FQNEAQ. The V gene lost 7 bases and the J gene lost 2 bases, with 21 bases spanning the gap. The CDR3 spells CASTSSPGRSPYEQYF. Here the CDR3 DNA reads TGTGCCAGCACCTCAAGCCCGGGGAGGTCCCCCTACGAGCAGTACTTC.

The V and J genes are TRBV18 and TRBJ2-1; 13 bases line up with TRBD2. Germline trimming cut 6 bases from V and 4 bases from J; bases unmatched to any gene: 9. The length of the CDR3 is 17 residues. Looked up from germline, CDR1 is KGHSH and CDR2 is LQKENI. CDR3 nucleotide sequence: TGTGCCAGCTCCCTCGGACTAGCGGGAGTATCGTACAATGAGCAGTTCTTC. It specifies CASSLGLAGVSYNEQFF.

This clone was observed a handful of times. This rearrangement joins TRBV30 to TRBJ1-2; the D is unclear. This CDR3 spans 12 amino acids. Germline CDR1 and CDR2: GTSNPN and SVGIG (reference sequence). V gave up 1 base and J gave up 0 bases, with 3 bases separating them. The DNA for the CDR3 is TGTGCCTGGAGTGCCGCTAACTATGGCTACACCTTC. It encodes CAWSAANYGYTF. The full variable domain, with the rest looked up from reference TRBV30 and TRBJ1-2, is SQTIHQWPATLVQPVGSPLSLECTVEGTSNPNLYWYRQAAGRGLQLLFYSVGIGQISSEVPQNLSASRPQDRQFILSSKKLLLSDSGFYLCAWSAANYGYTFGSGTRLTVV.

This clone was observed a few times. The chain recombines TRBV7-9 with TRBJ2-5; 9 bases are a match to TRBD2. CDR3 length: 14 amino acids. The trim removed 2 bases at V and 5 bases at J, leaving 3 bases unmatched. The germline CDR1 and CDR2 sequences are SEHNR and FQNEAQ (reference sequence). The CDR3 sequence: CASSLSAGGETQYF. The CDR3 DNA is TGTGCCAGCAGCTTATCGGCGGGAGGGGAGACCCAGTACTTC.